This entry lists 22 T cell receptor beta chains sequenced from one sample in a study of a mutant IDH1 vaccine in newly diagnosed glioma. Time point of the sample: week 23, last vaccination. With topical imiquimod, each dose of the vaccine consisted of 300 ug of mutant IDH1 20-mer peptide. Clones were read by immunoSEQ multiplex PCR, and TCRdb kept only the in-frame ones, dropping some. The sample has about 33,000 clones; 88% are singletons. Which antigens these TCRs recognize remains unknown. The sample in question was PBMCs, obtained from a glioma patient whose treatment included an IDH1 peptide vaccine. The receptors here all came from a middle-aged man with glioma.

The gene calls are TRBV7-2 and TRBJ1-2; 7 positions agree with TRBD1. The V gene's germline CDR1 is SGHTA and CDR2 FQGNSA. V lost 6 bases, J lost 8 bases, and 9 bases stayed unmatched. The CDR3 has 13 residues. CDR3 nucleotides: TGTGCCAGCAGTCTGACAGGGACGCGGGGCTACACCTTC. Translating it yields CASSLTGTRGYTF.

The chain combines TRBV7-9 with TRBJ1-2; D gene unclear. This CDR3 is built from 11 residues. Germline CDR1 and CDR2: SEHNR and FQNEAQ (reference sequence). V dropped 5 bases and J dropped 7 bases, with 8 bases sitting between them. The CDR3 protein is CASSLMGGYTF. In DNA, the CDR3 is TGTGCCAGCAGCCTGATGGGTGGCTACACCTTC.

The chain couples TRBV2 to TRBJ2-7; weak D call: TRBD1 (5 bases). Deletions cut 4 bases from V and 3 bases from J, with 13 bases between. The germline V gene encodes CDR1 SNHLY and CDR2 FYNNEI. The length of the CDR3 is 14 residues. The CDR3 DNA follows: TGTGCCAGCAGTGTCTTCAGGGATAACTACGAGCAGTACTTC. Encoded protein: CASSVFRDNYEQYF.

This clone has only one observation. This chain uses TRBV5-1 with TRBJ2-2; TRBD2 agrees at 9 bases. Trimming at V came to 2 bases and at J to 4 bases, leaving 6 bases not matched to a gene. This CDR3 is built from 16 residues. CDR1 is SGHRS, CDR2 YFSETQ, per germline. CDR3 nucleotides: TGCGCCAGCAGCTTTAGCGGGAGAAGGGGCACCGGGGAGCTGTTTTTT. It is translated as CASSFSGRRGTGELFF.

This chain links TRBV7-2 with TRBJ2-7; 7 bases fit TRBD1. The trim removed 6 bases at V and 0 bases at J, leaving 5 bases unmatched. The CDR3 is 14 residues long. The germline V gene has CDR1 SGHTA and CDR2 FQGNSA. CDR3: CASRGQLSSYEQYF. The CDR3 DNA reads TGTGCCAGCAGGGGACAGCTAAGCTCCTACGAGCAGTACTTC.

This chain connects TRBV7-2 to TRBJ2-7; 8 bases are a match to TRBD2. Germline values: CDR1 SGHTA, CDR2 FQGNSA. The CDR3 has 15 amino acids. V shed 5 bases, J shed 1 base, and the junction held 7 bases outside the gene matches. This CDR3 reads CASSALSGGSYEQYF. The CDR3 nucleotides are TGTGCCAGCAGCGCCTTAAGCGGGGGATCCTACGAGCAGTACTTC.

This chain joins TRBV19 and TRBJ1-5, with 7 positions matching TRBD1. Germline V gene lookup returns CDR1 LNHDA and CDR2 SQIVND (reference sequence). J gave up 3 bases and V 7 bases, and 9 bases lay outside the gene matches. The CDR3 totals 15 residues. CDR3 bases: TGTGCCAGTAAGTCGGGGGACAGAGACAATCAGCCCCAGCATTTT. It is translated as CASKSGDRDNQPQHF. Together with reference TRBV19 and TRBJ1-5, the CDR3 gives the full variable domain: DGGITQSPKYLFRKEGQNVTLSCEQNLNHDAMYWYRQDPGQGLRLIYYSQIVNDFQKGDIAEGYSVSREKKESFPLTVTSAQKNPTAFYLCASKSGDRDNQPQHFGDGTRLSIL.

The count of this clone is one. J is TRBJ2-1 and V is TRBV14, with 7 bases matching TRBD1. The CDR3 runs 17 residues. Germline V gene data show CDR1 as SGHDN and CDR2 as FVKESK. With 0 bases clipped from V and 2 bases from J, the junction kept 7 bases outside the gene matches. The CDR3 region has the DNA TGTGCCAGCAGCCAAGAGACAGGGCCCGAGGCCTACAATGAGCAGTTCTTC. This codes for CASSQETGPEAYNEQFF.

The V gene is TRBV29-1, the J gene TRBJ2-1; 9 bases line up with TRBD2. The V gene end was trimmed by 8 bases and the J gene end by 7 bases; junction bases not matched to a gene: 6. This CDR3 comprises 12 residues. Germline CDR1 and CDR2: SQVTM and ANQGSEA. DNA for the CDR3: TGCAGCCTTGGCGGGGGGGCGAATGAGCAGTTCTTC. As protein: CSLGGGANEQFF.

The chain has TRBV6-1 and TRBJ2-1, with D maybe TRBD2 (6 bases). Trimming cost V 8 bases and J 5 bases, with 13 bases left between them. Per germline, CDR1 MNHNS and CDR2 SASEGT. The CDR3 consists of 13 residues. This CDR3 reads CASLIAANNEQFF. The CDR3 coding sequence is TGTGCCAGCCTTATAGCGGCCAACAATGAGCAGTTCTTC.

The genes are TRBV6-1 and TRBJ1-1; 10 bases are a match to TRBD1. The V gene's germline CDR1 is MNHNS and CDR2 SASEGT. The CDR3 length is 15 residues. V shed 1 base, J shed 8 bases, and the junction held 7 bases outside the gene matches. In nucleotides, the CDR3 is TGTGCCAGCAGTGAAGGACAGGGGGCTGGGGTGGAAGCTTTCTTT. Amino acids: CASSEGQGAGVEAFF.

The chain couples TRBV28 to TRBJ1-4, with 9 bases that match TRBD1. This CDR3 comprises 13 residues. V was clipped by 9 bases and J by 10 bases; unmatched bases: 9. Germline CDR1 and CDR2: MDHEN and SYDVKM. The DNA for the CDR3 is TGTGCCAGTTACAGGGGGCGAAGTAGAAAACTGTTTTTT. It encodes CASYRGRSRKLFF.

The gene calls are TRBV5-1 and TRBJ2-1; 10 bases line up with TRBD2. Germline CDR1 SGHRS, CDR2 YFSETQ. The V gene end was trimmed by 0 bases and the J gene end by 5 bases; junction bases not matched to a gene: 2. This CDR3 contains 15 residues. CDR3 amino acids: CASSLVLAGDNEQFF. CDR3 DNA sequence: TGCGCCAGCAGCTTGGTTCTAGCGGGGGACAATGAGCAGTTCTTC.

The chain carries TRBV6-1 and TRBJ1-1, with D perhaps TRBD1 (5 bases). CDR1 MNHNS and CDR2 SASEGT come from the germline V gene. The CDR3 loop spans 12 amino acids. The germline V and J ends were trimmed by 8 bases and 6 bases, with 13 bases remaining between them. This CDR3 is CASSRAAAEAFF. The CDR3 coding sequence is TGTGCCAGCTCCAGGGCGGCGGCTGAAGCTTTCTTT.

This rearrangement joins TRBV6-5 to TRBJ1-6; D gene unclear. The length of the CDR3 is 13 residues. CDR1 is MNHEY and CDR2 is SVGAGI in the germline V gene. The V end lost 6 bases, the J end lost 5 bases, and 8 bases lay between the germline ends. This CDR3 reads CASRMDHNSPLHF. CDR3 DNA sequence: TGTGCCAGCAGGATGGACCATAATTCACCCCTCCACTTT.

This CDR3 reads CASSLQGKPNSPLHF. CDR3 in DNA: TGTGCCAGTAGTTTACAGGGGAAACCTAATTCACCCCTCCACTTT. The chain couples TRBV19 to TRBJ1-6; TRBD1 agrees at 7 bases. Germline CDR1 is LNHDA and CDR2 is SQIVND (reference sequence). The V segment lost 5 bases and the J segment 6 bases; nucleotides outside the gene matches: 7. This CDR3 has 15 residues.

V gene TRBV10-3 combines with J gene TRBJ2-5; 7 nucleotides line up with TRBD2. This CDR3 is built from 18 residues. Per the germline V gene, CDR1 is ENHRY and CDR2 is SYGVKD. V was clipped by 2 bases and J by 5 bases; unmatched bases: 17. CDR3 DNA sequence: TGTGCCATCAGTGAGGATCGCGGGAGTGGGAGGGGCTCGGAGACCCAGTACTTC. Its translation is CAISEDRGSGRGSETQYF.

Written as DNA, the CDR3 is TGTGCCACCGCCCAGGGACAGTCGCAAGAGACCCAGTACTTC. Its translation is CATAQGQSQETQYF. The rearrangement links TRBV6-1 to TRBJ2-5; 7 bases match TRBD1. V lost 10 bases to trimming and J lost 2 bases; unmatched junction nucleotides: 10. This CDR3 is built from 14 residues. The germline CDR1 and CDR2 sequences are MNHNS and SASEGT.

The chain couples TRBV6-6 to TRBJ1-5, with 8 bases aligning to TRBD1. Germline lookup yields CDR1 MNHNY and CDR2 SVGAGI (reference sequence). The CDR3 contains 13 residues. The CDR3 loop reads CVSLQGVNQPQHF. CDR3 coding DNA: TGTGTATCTTTACAGGGGGTGAATCAGCCCCAGCATTTT.

This chain links TRBV7-9 with TRBJ2-5; possibly TRBD2 for D (7 bases). Deletions cut 5 bases from V and 4 bases from J, with 20 bases between. This CDR3 region has 16 residues. Germline CDR1 and CDR2: SEHNR and FQNEAQ (reference sequence). The CDR3 DNA is TGTGCCAGCAGCAAAAAAGGACTAGTGGGGGCAGAGACCCAGTACTTC. Protein product: CASSKKGLVGAETQYF.

V is TRBV5-1 and J is TRBJ2-3; possibly TRBD2 for D (5 bases). The germline CDR1 and CDR2 sequences are SGHRS and YFSETQ. V was shortened by 0 bases and J by 4 bases, with 12 bases between the two germline ends. The CDR3 covers 15 residues. The CDR3 DNA follows: TGCGCCAGCAGCTTGGAAGGAGGAGCCGCAGATACGCAGTATTTT. This encodes CASSLEGGAADTQYF.

This chain uses TRBV5-1 with TRBJ1-1, with a tentative D call TRBD1 (5 bases). CDR3 length: 15 residues. The germline V gene has CDR1 SGHRS and CDR2 YFSETQ. Trimming cost V 2 bases and J 4 bases, with 15 bases left between them. The DNA for the CDR3 is TGCGCCAGCAGCTTTCAGGGACTCGGGGGCACTGAAGCTTTCTTT. Its translation: CASSFQGLGGTEAFF.